Listed below are T cell receptor beta chains from one sample, sequenced in a study of CD8 T cells in ankylosing spondylitis. TCRdb re-called the 5' RACE reads with MiXCR, one entry per CDR3 protein. Counted here are roughly 700,000 distinct CDR3 sequences, under 20% occurring once; the ten biggest clones make up around 20%. The sample was blood, either unsorted or a sorted T cell fraction (not recorded which). The origin of the receptors is a male donor with ankylosing spondylitis. CDR3s include the opening cysteine and the closing phenylalanine or tryptophan. The D gene is left open where the match is weak. For some rows the clone size is stated as once, few or many, or as a class when expanded; others skip it.

J gene	clone size	D gene	V gene	CDR3 protein	CDR3 DNA
TRBJ1-1	.	.	TRBV5-5	CACRGENTEAFF	TGTGCCTGCCGGGGGGAGAACACTGAAGCTTTCTTT
TRBJ2-3	.	.	TRBV10-3	CAISEMGTDTQYF	TGTGCCATCAGTGAAATGGGCACAGATACGCAGTATTTT
TRBJ1-2	.	TRBD1	TRBV6-1	CASSDLAYHRGAYGYTF	TGTGCCAGCAGTGATCTGGCGTACCACAGGGGGGCTTATGGCTACACCTTC
TRBJ2-7	.	TRBD1	TRBV3-1	CASSPRTGQGISYEQYF	TGTGCCAGCAGCCCCCGGACAGGACAGGGGATTTCCTACGAGCAGTACTTC
TRBJ1-1	few	TRBD1	TRBV29-1	CSVEWWEGDRAFF	TGCAGCGTTGAATGGTGGGAGGGGGACAGAGCTTTCTTT
TRBJ2-1	.	TRBD1	TRBV5-4	CASSGRDRDNEQFF	TGTGCCAGCAGCGGCCGGGACAGGGACAATGAGCAGTTCTTC
TRBJ1-4	.	.	TRBV7-2	CASSFGGKGREKLFF	TGTGCCAGCAGCTTCGGGGGGAAGGGACGCGAAAAACTGTTTTTT
TRBJ2-2	few	.	TRBV4-2	CASSQEDGSGGELFF	TGTGCCAGCAGCCAAGAAGATGGCTCGGGGGGGGAGCTGTTTTTT
TRBJ2-7	few	.	TRBV6-4	CASSDFGHYYEQYF	TGTGCCAGCAGTGATTTCGGCCATTATTACGAGCAGTACTTC
TRBJ2-5	.	TRBD2	TRBV24-1	CATSEGLAGVTQYF	TGTGCCACCAGTGAGGGACTAGCGGGAGTGACCCAGTACTTC
TRBJ1-1	few	.	TRBV11-2	CASSIRGGMNTEAFF	TGTGCCAGCAGCATTCGGGGGGGTATGAACACTGAAGCTTTCTTT
TRBJ2-7	few	.	TRBV20-1	CSAYPPPGYEQYF	TGCAGTGCGTATCCGCCCCCCGGGTACGAGCAGTACTTC
TRBJ1-3	few	.	TRBV9	CASSVVPGNTIYF	TGTGCCAGCAGCGTAGTCCCGGGAAACACCATATATTTT
TRBJ1-2	few	.	TRBV12-3/TRBV12-4	CASSLGARGYTF	TGTGCCAGCAGCCTTGGAGCGCGCGGCTACACCTTC
TRBJ1-1	many	.	TRBV5-1	CASSGDGSRNTEVFF	TGCGCCAGCAGTGGGGACGGTAGTAGGAACACTGAAGTTTTCTTT
TRBJ2-3	.	.	TRBV4-2	CASSQDGQADTQYF	TGTGCCAGCAGCCAAGATGGGCAGGCAGATACGCAGTATTTT
TRBJ2-7	many	.	TRBV4-2	CASSQAQGMSEQYF	TGTGCCAGCAGCCAAGCGCAGGGTATGAGCGAGCAGTACTTC
TRBJ1-6	many	.	TRBV12-3/TRBV12-4	CASSPRVGTSNSPLHF	TGTGCCAGCAGTCCAAGGGTCGGGACAAGTAATTCACCCCTCCACTTT
TRBJ1-1	few	.	TRBV20-1	CSASRGTEAFF	TGCAGTGCTAGTCGGGGGACTGAAGCTTTCTTT
TRBJ2-5	few	.	TRBV29-1	CSVDAGVSQETQYF	TGCAGCGTTGATGCAGGGGTCTCCCAAGAGACCCAGTACTTC
TRBJ1-1	few	.	TRBV5-6	CASSPDPTGGTEAFF	TGTGCCAGCAGCCCCGACCCGACAGGCGGAACTGAAGCTTTCTTT
TRBJ1-1	.	.	TRBV5-5	CASSLYTGRGGEAFF	TGTGCCAGCAGCTTGTATACAGGGAGAGGTGGTGAAGCTTTCTTT